Listed below are T cell receptor beta chains from one sample, sequenced in a study of tumor-infiltrating lymphocytes in oesophageal squamous cell carcinoma. TCRdb passed the PCR reads through MiXCR, listing each CDR3 protein once. Here the sample spans approximately 9,400 distinct CDR3 sequences, 60% being singletons. Source material: esophageal tumor tissue. The source is a female donor with esophageal squamous cell carcinoma. Both conserved end residues are part of each CDR3. D genes are given only for firm matches. Size is stated for part of the rows, as once, few or many counts, or as a class when the clone is expanded.

D gene	J gene	clone size	V gene	CDR3 DNA	CDR3 protein
TRBD2	TRBJ2-1	.	TRBV7-9	TGTGCCAGCAGCCCTAGGACTAGCGGCTTCTGGGGTGAGCAGTTCTTC	CASSPRTSGFWGEQFF
TRBD2	TRBJ2-5	few	TRBV12-3/TRBV12-4	TGTGCCAGCAGCCCTAGGACTAGCGGGACCCAGTACTTC	CASSPRTSGTQYF
.	TRBJ1-2	.	TRBV6-1	TGTGCCAGCAGTGGCGGGCGTGGCTATGGCTACACCTTC	CASSGGRGYGYTF
.	TRBJ1-1	many	TRBV12-3/TRBV12-4	TGTGCCAGCAGTTTAAAACCTGAAATTAAAGCTTTCTTT	CASSLKPEIKAFF
TRBD2	TRBJ2-1	few	TRBV7-4	TGTGCCAGCAGCTCTCGAGCGGGAGCTTACAATGAGCAGTTCTTC	CASSSRAGAYNEQFF
TRBD2	TRBJ2-1	.	TRBV7-2	TGTGCCAGCAGTGGGACTAGCGGATACAATGAGCAGTTCTTC	CASSGTSGYNEQFF
TRBD2	TRBJ2-1	.	TRBV12-3/TRBV12-4	TGTGCCAGCAGTTCCGGGACTAGCGGAGACAATGAGCAGTTCTTC	CASSSGTSGDNEQFF
TRBD2	TRBJ2-3	.	TRBV7-6	TGTGCTAGCAGCCAGAATCTAGGGACTAGCCTGAACACCGGGGAGCTGTATTTT	CASSQNLGTSLNTGELYF
TRBD1	TRBJ2-1	.	TRBV5-8	TGTGCCAGCAGCTTGAGGGACAGGGTCTACAATGAGCAGTTCTTC	CASSLRDRVYNEQFF
TRBD2	TRBJ2-7	once	TRBV11-2	TGTGCCAGCAGCCCCATGGCGGGGGGCACAGATACGCAGTACTTC	CASSPMAGGTDTQYF
.	TRBJ2-1	.	TRBV7-3	TGTGCCAGCAGATTAAGGGGGGACTCCTACGAGCAGTTCTTC	CASRLRGDSYEQFF
TRBD2	TRBJ2-3	.	TRBV6-5	TGTGCCAGCAGTGAAAGCGGGACCCTCCACGGTACGCAGTATTTT	CASSESGTLHGTQYF
TRBD2	TRBJ2-1	.	TRBV5-1	TGCGCCAGCAGGCCGACTAGCGTATCCTACAATGAGCAGTTCTTC	CASRPTSVSYNEQFF
TRBD1	TRBJ2-4	.	TRBV7-2	TGTGCCAGCAGACCCCGAACAGGGGGCTCCTACAATGAGCAGTACTTC	CASRPRTGGSYNEQYF
TRBD2	TRBJ2-1	.	TRBV7-2	TGTGCCAGCAGCACTCGGACTAGCGGGAGGTACAATGAGCAGTTCTTC	CASSTRTSGRYNEQFF
.	TRBJ2-2	.	TRBV7-2	TGTGCCAGCAGCTTAGGGTTGGGTATAGGGCTGTTTTTT	CASSLGLGIGLFF
TRBD1	TRBJ2-1	.	TRBV7-2	TGTGCCAGCAGCTTATACCGGGACAGGGACAATGAGCAGTTCTTC	CASSLYRDRDNEQFF
TRBD2	TRBJ2-5	medium-sized	TRBV7-6	TGTGCCAGCAGCCGACGGACTAGCGGGGGGGCTGTTGAGCAGTACTTC	CASSRRTSGGAVEQYF
.	TRBJ2-2	many	TRBV12-5	TGTGCTAGTGCCCCGGGTAGCGGGGAGCTGTTTTTT	CASAPGSGELFF
.	TRBJ1-1	.	TRBV6-2/TRBV6-3	TGTGCCAGCAGTGAACGAAGGGGTGAAGCTTTCTTT	CASSERRGEAFF
.	TRBJ1-1	many	TRBV6-1	TGTGCCAGCAGTTCCTCCTCCACCGCGGCTTTCTTT	CASSSSSTAAFF
.	TRBJ2-5	few	TRBV12-3/TRBV12-4	TGTGCCAGCAGTTTAACCTCAGGGGGGCAAGAGACCCAGTACTTC	CASSLTSGGQETQYF
.	TRBJ2-7	.	TRBV5-5	TGTGCCAGCAGCCACGGCCCGGGACGGGGACTCAACGAGCAGTACTTC	CASSHGPGRGLNEQYF
TRBD1	TRBJ2-6	many	TRBV7-8	TGTGCCAGCAGCTGCCCGGACAGGCCCCCGAGCAGTACTTTC	CASSCPDRPPSSTF
TRBD2	TRBJ2-3	.	TRBV7-4	TGTGCCAGCAGCTTAGTGGGACTAGCGGGAGGTGATACGCAGTATTTT	CASSLVGLAGGDTQYF
TRBD2	TRBJ2-5	few	TRBV12-3/TRBV12-4	TGTGCCAGCGGGACCGGGACTAGCCTAGAGACCCAGTACTTC	CASGTGTSLETQYF
.	TRBJ2-3	.	TRBV7-3	TGTGCCAGCAGCCCCAAGCCCACAGATACGCAGTATTTT	CASSPKPTDTQYF
.	TRBJ2-3	.	TRBV6-9	TGTGCCAGCAGACCCAGGCAGTCAGATACGCAGTATTTT	CASRPRQSDTQYF
TRBD2	TRBJ2-1	many	TRBV4-1	TGCGCCAGCAGCCAAAGGGTTAGCGGGGGGGCCTATGAGCAGTTCTTC	CASSQRVSGGAYEQFF
.	TRBJ2-5	.	TRBV7-8	TGTGCCAGCAGCCCGATCTCGGGAGAGACCCAGTACTTC	CASSPISGETQYF
TRBD2	TRBJ2-3	.	TRBV7-6	TGTGCCAGCAGCTTAGGAGCGGGGTTCACAGATACGCAGTATTTT	CASSLGAGFTDTQYF
TRBD2	TRBJ2-1	.	TRBV15	TGTGCCACCAGTGATAGGACTAGCGGGAAGTACAATGAGCAGTTCTTC	CATSDRTSGKYNEQFF
.	TRBJ2-1	.	TRBV24-1	TGTGCCACCAGTGATTTCCCGGGGAGCTCCTACAATGAGCAGTTCTTC	CATSDFPGSSYNEQFF
.	TRBJ1-4	.	TRBV19	TGTGCCAGTAGTTCCCGGGACGGTAATGAAAAACTGTTTTTT	CASSSRDGNEKLFF
TRBD2	TRBJ2-1	once	TRBV7-3	TGTGCCAGCAGCTTGAGGACTAGCGGGAGGGCCGGTACGGAGACCCAGTTCTTC	CASSLRTSGRAGTETQFF
.	TRBJ2-5	.	TRBV11-2	TGTGCCAGCAGCCTCGGAGACAGCGTACAGGAGACCCAGTACTTC	CASSLGDSVQETQYF
.	TRBJ2-7	few	TRBV7-9	TGTGCCAGCAGCTTAGGTATCCAGAGCTCCTACGAGCAGTACTTC	CASSLGIQSSYEQYF
TRBD1	TRBJ1-6	.	TRBV7-3	TGTGCCAGCAGCTGGACCCGACAGGGAGGAAATAATTCACCCCTCCACTTT	CASSWTRQGGNNSPLHF
TRBD2	TRBJ2-1	.	TRBV24-1	TGTGCCACCAGTGACCCCGGGACTAGCGGGAGCTATGAGCAGTTCTTC	CATSDPGTSGSYEQFF
.	TRBJ2-7	.	TRBV7-6	TGTGCTAGCAGCAGGGACTTATACAATGAGCAGTACTTC	CASSRDLYNEQYF
.	TRBJ2-1	.	TRBV6-1	TGTGCCAGCAGTGAACTGTTGTTGGAGCAGTTCTTC	CASSELLLEQFF
TRBD1	TRBJ2-7	few	TRBV7-8	TGTGCCAGCAGCCCAAGACAGGGTCCCTCCTACGAGCAGTACTTC	CASSPRQGPSYEQYF
TRBD2	TRBJ2-5	.	TRBV11-2	TGTGCCAGCAGCTTTGGCGGACTAGCGGGAGTGGAGACCCAGTACTTC	CASSFGGLAGVETQYF
TRBD2	TRBJ2-3	.	TRBV27	TGTGCCAGCAGTTTATTTATAGCGGGAGCGGACACAGATACGCAGTATTTT	CASSLFIAGADTDTQYF